One T cell receptor beta chain is described in this entry. These data are taken from a study of blood T cell repertoires in COVID-19. TCRdb's copy holds only in-frame clones and misses some; the assay was immunoSEQ multiplex PCR. This table holds around 68,000 clones, roughly 86% found once. V was trimmed by 7 bases and J by 8 bases, leaving 14 bases between them. Per the germline V gene, CDR1 is GTSNPN and CDR2 is SVGIG (reference sequence). This CDR3 has 11 amino acids. This sequence was found in a man aged 35 to 55 with COVID-19, enrolled during active disease. Sample: peripheral blood. This chain connects TRBV30 to TRBJ1-2; TRBD1 is a possible D gene (5 bases). The CDR3 here is CASGGEGGYTF. The DNA for the CDR3 is TGTGCCTCCGGGGGGGAAGGGGGCTACACCTTC.